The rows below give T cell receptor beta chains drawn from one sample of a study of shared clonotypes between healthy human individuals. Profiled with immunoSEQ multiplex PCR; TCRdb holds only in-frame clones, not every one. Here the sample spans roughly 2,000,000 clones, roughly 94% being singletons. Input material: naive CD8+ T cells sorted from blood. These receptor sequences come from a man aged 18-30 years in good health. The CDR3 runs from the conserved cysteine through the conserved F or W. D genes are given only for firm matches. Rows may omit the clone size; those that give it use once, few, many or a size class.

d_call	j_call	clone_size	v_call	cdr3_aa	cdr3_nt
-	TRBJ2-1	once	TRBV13	CASSPPSWHEQFF	TGTGCCAGCAGCCCACCGAGCTGGCATGAGCAGTTCTTC
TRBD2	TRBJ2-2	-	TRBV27	CASTPGGAGELFF	TGTGCCAGCACTCCGGGGGGGGCCGGGGAGCTGTTTTTT
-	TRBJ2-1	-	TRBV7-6	CASSLVAGGSNEQFF	TGTGCCAGCAGCTTAGTGGCTGGGGGTAGCAATGAGCAGTTCTTC
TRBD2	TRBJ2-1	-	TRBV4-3	CASSHVGTSLINEQFF	TGCGCCAGCAGCCATGTAGGGACTAGTCTTATCAATGAGCAGTTCTTC
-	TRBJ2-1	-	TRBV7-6	CASTLAGDNEQFF	TGTGCCAGCACCCTAGCAGGCGATAATGAGCAGTTCTTC
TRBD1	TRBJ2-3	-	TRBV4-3	CASSQAFRGTTDTQYF	TGCGCCAGCAGCCAGGCCTTCAGGGGGACCACAGATACGCAGTATTTT
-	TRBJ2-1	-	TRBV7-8	CASSLELSGWEHNEQFF	TGTGCCAGCAGCTTAGAGTTGAGCGGGTGGGAGCACAATGAGCAGTTCTTC
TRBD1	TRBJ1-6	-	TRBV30	CAWSGQGAGYNSPLHF	TGTGCCTGGAGTGGACAGGGGGCCGGCTATAATTCACCCCTCCACTTT
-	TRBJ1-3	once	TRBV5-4	CASSLGVPGGKNTIYF	TGTGCCAGCAGCTTGGGCGTCCCGGGCGGTAAAAACACCATATATTTT
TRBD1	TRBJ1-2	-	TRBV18	CASLRGQQNSNYGYTF	TGTGCCAGTCTCCGGGGACAGCAAAACTCTAACTATGGCTACACCTTC
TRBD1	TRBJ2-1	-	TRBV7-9	CASSSLPGQGPYNEQFF	TGTGCCAGCAGCTCCCTGCCCGGACAGGGGCCTTACAATGAGCAGTTCTTC
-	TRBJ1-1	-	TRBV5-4	CASPPVGPNTEAFF	TGTGCCAGCCCCCCCGTTGGCCCGAACACTGAAGCTTTCTTT
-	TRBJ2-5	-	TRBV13	CASSPSQLQETQYF	TGTGCCAGCAGCCCTAGTCAGCTCCAAGAGACCCAGTACTTC
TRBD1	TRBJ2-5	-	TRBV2	CASTPLDRGLSSGTKGETQYF	TGTGCCAGCACCCCATTGGACAGGGGGCTGTCTAGCGGGACGAAGGGAGAGACCCAGTACTTC
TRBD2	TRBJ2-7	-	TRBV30	CAWSGGGGDEQYF	TGTGCCTGGAGCGGGGGGGGCGGAGACGAGCAGTACTTC
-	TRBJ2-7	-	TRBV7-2	CASSQSPLSTEQYF	TGTGCCAGCAGCCAATCCCCCCTCTCTACCGAGCAGTACTTC
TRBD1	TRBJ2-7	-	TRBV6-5	CASSSRGREPREQYF	TGTGCCAGCAGTTCCAGGGGGAGAGAGCCTCGGGAGCAGTACTTC
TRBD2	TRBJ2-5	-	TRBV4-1	CASSQAPGLQETQYF	TGCGCCAGCAGCCAAGCCCCGGGACTACAAGAGACCCAGTACTTC
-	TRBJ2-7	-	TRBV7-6	CASSLRGGGETYEQYF	TGTGCCAGCAGCCTTAGGGGTGGGGGTGAAACCTACGAGCAGTACTTC
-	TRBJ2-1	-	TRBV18	CASSPPAWGSYNEQFF	TGTGCCAGCTCACCACCTGCGTGGGGGTCCTACAATGAGCAGTTCTTC
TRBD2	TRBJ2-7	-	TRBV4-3	CASSQDGTINPYEQYF	TGCGCCAGCAGCCAAGATGGGACTATTAATCCCTACGAGCAGTACTTC
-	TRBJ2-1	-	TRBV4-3	CASSQLDSGAGNEQFF	TGCGCCAGCAGCCAACTTGACAGCGGAGCCGGGAATGAGCAGTTCTTC
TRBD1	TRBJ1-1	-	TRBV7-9	CASSLADRALFF	TGTGCCAGCAGCTTAGCGGACAGGGCCTTATTCTTT
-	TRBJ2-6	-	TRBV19	CASSMFGERANVLTF	TGTGCCAGTAGTATGTTCGGGGAGCGGGCCAACGTCCTGACTTTC
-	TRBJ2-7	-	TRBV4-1	CASSQESGGDEQYF	TGCGCCAGCAGCCAAGAATCCGGGGGCGACGAGCAGTACTTC
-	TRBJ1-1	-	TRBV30	CAWTKRLLENTEAFF	TGTGCCTGGACGAAAAGACTGTTGGAGAACACTGAAGCTTTCTTT
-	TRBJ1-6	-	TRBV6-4	CASSDSPGNSPLHF	TGTGCCAGCAGTGACTCGCCAGGGAACTCACCCCTCCACTTT
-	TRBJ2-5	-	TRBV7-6	CASSLVGEGTQYF	TGTGCCAGCAGCTTAGTGGGCGAGGGGACCCAGTACTTC
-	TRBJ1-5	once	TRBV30	CAWSPGGEPQHF	TGTGCCTGGAGTCCGGGAGGGGAGCCCCAGCATTTT
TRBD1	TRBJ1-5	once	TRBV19	CASSTDRGRLRGQPQHF	TGTGCCAGTAGTACTGACAGGGGCCGCCTTCGGGGTCAGCCCCAGCATTTT
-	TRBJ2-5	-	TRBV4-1	CASSQGGPQETQYF	TGCGCCAGCAGCCAAGGGGGCCCACAAGAGACCCAGTACTTC
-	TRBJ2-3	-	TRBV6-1	CASSEGRGPLITDTQYF	TGTGCCAGCAGTGAGGGCAGAGGTCCCCTGATCACAGATACGCAGTATTTT
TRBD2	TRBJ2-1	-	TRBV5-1	CASSLASSRLAAYNEQFF	TGCGCCAGCAGCTTGGCGAGTTCTCGACTAGCCGCCTACAATGAGCAGTTCTTC
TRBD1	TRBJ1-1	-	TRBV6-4	CASSDPDRGRGMNTEAFF	TGTGCCAGCAGTGACCCTGACAGGGGGCGCGGTATGAACACTGAAGCTTTCTTT
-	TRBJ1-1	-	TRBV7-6	CASSLLSDNTEAFF	TGTGCCAGCAGCTTATTAAGTGATAACACTGAAGCTTTCTTT
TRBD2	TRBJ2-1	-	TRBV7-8	CASSRGLAGDWTNEQFF	TGTGCCAGCAGCCGGGGACTAGCGGGAGACTGGACCAATGAGCAGTTCTTC
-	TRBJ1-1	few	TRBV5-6	CASSLSGWRNTEAFF	TGTGCCAGCAGCTTGTCGGGATGGAGGAACACTGAAGCTTTCTTT
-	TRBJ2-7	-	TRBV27	CASSLGHSYEQYF	TGTGCCAGCAGCCTAGGACATAGCTACGAGCAGTACTTC
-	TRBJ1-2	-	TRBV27	CASSPSWQSRGSGPYGYTF	TGTGCCAGCAGTCCGTCATGGCAATCACGAGGCTCTGGCCCGTATGGCTACACCTTC
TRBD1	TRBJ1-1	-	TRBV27	CASNQQGAGTEAFF	TGTGCCAGCAACCAACAGGGGGCTGGAACTGAAGCTTTCTTT
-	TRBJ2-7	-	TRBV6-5	CASSYSHSPYEQYF	TGTGCCAGCAGTTACTCCCACAGCCCCTACGAGCAGTACTTC
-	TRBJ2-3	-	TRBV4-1	CASSQRHGTDTQYF	TGCGCCAGCAGCCAAAGACACGGCACAGATACGCAGTATTTT
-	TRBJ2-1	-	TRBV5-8	CASSRTTNEQFF	TGTGCCAGCAGCCGGACTACCAATGAGCAGTTCTTC
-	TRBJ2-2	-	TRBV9	CASSGGEDTGELFF	TGTGCCAGCAGCGGTGGGGAGGACACCGGGGAGCTGTTTTTT
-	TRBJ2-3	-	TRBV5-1	CASSLGDQWDTQYF	TGCGCCAGCAGCTTGGGGGACCAGTGGGATACGCAGTATTTT
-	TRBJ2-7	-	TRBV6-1	CASSGPRGNGEYF	TGTGCCAGCAGTGGCCCCAGGGGTAATGGCGAGTACTTC
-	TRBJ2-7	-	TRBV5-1	CASSLAGDWSYEQYF	TGCGCCAGCAGCTTGGCCGGGGACTGGTCCTACGAGCAGTACTTC
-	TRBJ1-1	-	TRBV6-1	CASSHTYRNTEAFF	TGTGCCAGCAGTCATACCTATAGGAACACTGAAGCTTTCTTT
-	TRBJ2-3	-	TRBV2	CASSETENTDTQYF	TGTGCCAGCAGTGAGACTGAAAACACAGATACGCAGTATTTT